The sequence of this T cell receptor (beta chain) was determined in a study of T cell responses to AZD1222 COVID-19 vaccine. Germline assignment: CDR1 LNHDA and CDR2 SQIVND (reference sequence). The length of the CDR3 is 12 residues. V gave up 7 bases and J gave up 2 bases, with 5 bases separating them. The study's findings and limits: Donors were mostly white British, more females; clonal diversity possibly underestimated.

Method: immunoSEQ multiplex PCR; TCRdb's copy keeps in-frame clones and lacks some. The profile shows about 92,000 clones, 88% of them singletons. Notes on this clone: Its target is unknown.

This clonotype was sampled from an adult in good health. The chain employs TRBV19 and TRBJ2-2; D remains unclear. Specimen: peripheral blood, collected on day 0 of AZD1222 vaccination. In nucleotides, the CDR3 is TGTGCCAGTAACCTTAACACCGGGGAGCTGTTTTTT. Amino acids: CASNLNTGELFF.